The entry that follows covers one TCR beta chain sequence. The antigen remains unidentified. The data derive from a study of T cell responses to AZD1222 COVID-19 vaccine. The study's findings and limits: CD4 TCRs linked to vaccination spanned spike, dominating at 160-218 and 743-854. White British donors predominated, females outnumbered males, and clonal diversity was possibly underestimated. After the peak T cell response, and only then, were repertoires sampled. Seropositivity was recorded at baseline in only five to seven AZD1222 recipients.

V was trimmed by 1 base and J by 8 bases, leaving 14 bases between them. The germline CDR1 and CDR2 sequences are MNHNS and SASEGT. This CDR3 region has 14 residues. TCRdb's table, derived via immunoSEQ multiplex PCR, lists solely in-frame clones and lacks some. The table lists about 140,000 clones, just over 90% of them singletons. Sequenced here: peripheral blood, sampled on day 0 of MenACWY control vaccination. The source is an adult in good health. The V gene is TRBV6-1, the J gene TRBJ1-2, with D unresolved. The CDR3 sequence is CASSEGMPLWGYTF. The DNA for the CDR3 is TGTGCCAGCAGTGAAGGGATGCCCTTGTGGGGCTACACCTTC.